The 27 T cell receptor beta chains in this list originate from one sample, sequenced in a study of shared clonotypes between healthy human individuals. Selected positively for CCR7 and CD45RO-negative, naive CD8 cells excluded terminally differentiated effector memory CD45RA+ cells. The repertoire was sequenced with immunoSEQ multiplex PCR; TCRdb's copy has only in-frame clones and lacks some. The table includes 2 million to 2.5 million clones, approximately 94% detected once. Sequenced material: naive CD8+ T cells sorted from blood. The receptors originated from a man aged 18-30 years in good health.

V is TRBV4-3 and J is TRBJ2-5, with 10 bases fitting TRBD2. Germline V gene lookup returns CDR1 LGHNA and CDR2 YSLEER. V lost 1 base to trimming and J lost 5 bases; unmatched junction nucleotides: 4. The CDR3 covers 15 residues. CDR3 loop: CASSQVGLARETQYF. For the CDR3, the DNA is TGCGCCAGCAGCCAAGTGGGACTAGCGAGGGAGACCCAGTACTTC.

J is TRBJ2-5 and V is TRBV5-5, with 7 nucleotides matching TRBD2. The junction had 7 bases not matched to a gene; V was cut back by 4 bases and J by 4 bases. This CDR3 is 14 amino acids long. Looked up from germline, CDR1 is SGHKS and CDR2 is YYEKEE (reference sequence). The CDR3 spells CASSPGLVGETQYF. The DNA for the CDR3 is TGTGCCAGCAGCCCAGGACTAGTAGGAGAGACCCAGTACTTC.

The CDR3 bases are TGCGCCAGCAGCTTGGGGACAGGGAAGGACGAGCAGTACTTC. This codes for CASSLGTGKDEQYF. V gene TRBV5-1 combines with J gene TRBJ2-7; 8 nucleotides match TRBD1. This CDR3 contains 14 residues. CDR1 SGHRS and CDR2 YFSETQ come from the germline V gene. V lost 0 bases and J lost 5; bases outside the gene matches: 4.

The gene calls are TRBV5-6 and TRBJ2-3; D is undetermined. The V and J ends lost 3 bases and 5 bases respectively, with 16 bases between them. Per the germline V gene, CDR1 is SGHDT and CDR2 is YYEEEE. CDR3 length: 15 residues. CDR3 DNA: TGTGCCAGCAGCTCCCCCTCCGCAGTGGGAGATACGCAGTATTTT. As protein: CASSSPSAVGDTQYF. Supplemented by reference TRBV5-6 and TRBJ2-3, the full variable domain reads DAGVTQSPTHLIKTRGQQVTLRCSPKSGHDTVSWYQQALGQGPQFIFQYYEEEERQRGNFPDRFSGHQFPNYSSELNVNALLLGDSALYLCASSSPSAVGDTQYFGPGTRLTVL.

The chain carries TRBV18 and TRBJ2-7; TRBD1 matches at 10 bases. Unmatched junction bases numbered 3, after V lost 3 bases and J lost 4 bases. Germline V gives CDR1 KGHSH, CDR2 LQKENI. This CDR3 contains 14 residues. The CDR3 bases are TGTGCCAGCTCACCTGGGGACAGGGGATACGAGCAGTACTTC. Translation: CASSPGDRGYEQYF.

V gene TRBV7-9 combines with J gene TRBJ2-5, with D possibly matching TRBD2 (6 bases). Germline V gene sequence: CDR1 SEHNR, CDR2 FQNEAQ (reference sequence). V lost 5 bases and J lost 5, with 21 bases in between. There are 16 residues in the CDR3. CDR3 DNA: TGTGCCAGCAGCGGCCAGGACATCACAGGAGGGGAGACCCAGTACTTC. Its protein product is CASSGQDITGGETQYF. Complete variable domain (other parts from reference TRBV7-9 and TRBJ2-5): DTGVSQNPRHKITKRGQNVTFRCDPISEHNRLYWYRQTLGQGPEFLTYFQNEAQLEKSRLLSDRFSAERPKGSFSTLEIQRTEQGDSAMYLCASSGQDITGGETQYFGPGTRLLVL.

The chain is built from TRBV27 and TRBJ2-7; 7 bases are shared with TRBD2. The CDR3 runs 15 residues. Trimming cost V 5 bases and J 3 bases; bases outside gene matches: 10. The germline gives CDR1 MNHEY, CDR2 SMNVEV (reference sequence). The CDR3 sequence is CASSPGRAGLYEQYF. The CDR3 coding sequence is TGTGCCAGCAGTCCAGGGAGAGCGGGACTCTACGAGCAGTACTTC.

DNA of the CDR3: TGTGCCAGCAGTGAATTGGCAGGGGGGGATTTTGGCTACACCTTC. Its protein product is CASSELAGGDFGYTF. The V and J genes are TRBV6-1 and TRBJ1-2; 7 nucleotides align to TRBD1. This CDR3 is 15 amino acids long. Trimming removed 2 bases from V and 7 bases from J; junction bases left unmatched: 10. Germline values: CDR1 MNHNS, CDR2 SASEGT.

The V and J genes are TRBV7-2 and TRBJ2-3; 9 nucleotides line up with TRBD2. This CDR3 is built from 16 residues. Germline trimming cut 0 bases from V and 1 base from J; bases unmatched to any gene: 2. Germline V gives CDR1 SGHTA, CDR2 FQGNSA. The CDR3 sequence is CASSLALAGRTDTQYF. The CDR3 DNA is TGTGCCAGCAGCTTAGCACTAGCGGGTCGCACAGATACGCAGTATTTT.

Here the CDR3 reads CASSWGPDPYGYTF. CDR3 DNA sequence: TGTGCCAGCAGTTGGGGGCCCGACCCTTATGGCTACACCTTC. The chain uses TRBV5-4 and TRBJ1-2, with a weak D call TRBD1 (6 bases). Germline V gene data show CDR1 as SGHNT and CDR2 as YYREEE (reference sequence). CDR3 size: 14 residues. Deletions cut 5 bases from V and 5 bases from J, with 16 bases between.

This chain connects TRBV6-1 to TRBJ2-7, with 11 bases lining up with TRBD2. Trimming removed 8 bases from V and 3 bases from J; junction bases left unmatched: 0. The CDR3 covers 12 residues. Germline assignment: CDR1 MNHNS and CDR2 SASEGT. The CDR3, as DNA: TGTGCCAGCGGGACTAGCGGCTACGAGCAGTACTTC. Residues: CASGTSGYEQYF.

This clone was seen a single time. V is TRBV27 and J is TRBJ2-5; 8 positions agree with TRBD2. Trimming at V came to 4 bases and at J to 5 bases, leaving 6 bases not matched to a gene. The CDR3 is made up of 14 amino acids. Germline CDR1 and CDR2: MNHEY and SMNVEV (reference sequence). As DNA, the CDR3 is TGTGCCAGCAGTTCATGGAGCGGGAGCGAGACCCAGTACTTC. Protein sequence: CASSSWSGSETQYF.

A word on this clone: Other DNA sequences of this sample code for an identical CDR3. This rearrangement joins TRBV28 to TRBJ1-5; D call uncertain. The CDR3 sequence is 14 residues long. Per the germline V gene, CDR1 is MDHEN and CDR2 is SYDVKM. Trimming shortened V by 1 base and J by 0 bases, and 4 bases separated the two germline ends. CDR3: CASSLLDSNQPQHF. The DNA of the CDR3 is TGTGCCAGCAGTTTATTAGATAGCAATCAGCCCCAGCATTTT.

This clone came up once. V is TRBV11-2 and J is TRBJ2-7, with D unresolved. With 4 bases removed from V and 5 bases from J, the gap between germline ends came to 6 bases. The CDR3 has 11 amino acids. Germline V gives CDR1 SGHAT, CDR2 FQNNGV. In DNA, the CDR3 is TGTGCCAGCAGCTCTATCCACGAGCAGTACTTC. Its translation is CASSSIHEQYF. The full variable domain, in which reference TRBV11-2 and TRBJ2-7 provide the parts outside the CDR3, is EAGVAQSPRYKIIEKRQSVAFWCNPISGHATLYWYQQILGQGPKLLIQFQNNGVVDDSQLPKDRFSAERLKGVDSTLKIQPAKLEDSAVYLCASSSIHEQYFGPGTRLTVT.

The V and J genes are TRBV9 and TRBJ1-6, with D unclear. Trimming pared 3 bases from V and 8 bases from J, leaving 6 bases between. The CDR3 loop spans 12 amino acids. The germline gives CDR1 SGDLS, CDR2 YYNGEE. The CDR3 region has the DNA TGTGCCAGCAGCGCCCGTGATTCACCCCTCCACTTT. As protein: CASSARDSPLHF.

This chain connects TRBV9 to TRBJ2-2, with D perhaps TRBD1 or TRBD2 (5 bases each). The V gene's germline CDR1 is SGDLS and CDR2 YYNGEE. The CDR3 length is 18 residues. The V and J ends lost 4 bases and 6 bases respectively, with 25 bases between them. The CDR3 reads CASSSALRGVLEAGELFF. The CDR3 DNA follows: TGTGCCAGCAGCTCTGCTTTAAGGGGAGTCTTGGAGGCCGGGGAGCTGTTTTTT. The whole variable domain, filled in from reference TRBV9 and TRBJ2-2, reads DSGVTQTPKHLITATGQRVTLRCSPRSGDLSVYWYQQSLDQGLQFLIQYYNGEERAKGNILERFSAQQFPDLHSELNLSSLELGDSALYFCASSSALRGVLEAGELFFGEGSRLTVL.

The CDR3 loop is CASSSHDSGYEQYF. In DNA, the CDR3 is TGTGCCAGCAGCTCCCACGATTCAGGGTACGAGCAGTACTTC. The chain uses TRBV7-9 and TRBJ2-7; TRBD1 might be the D (5 bases). CDR3 length equals 14 residues. Germline CDR1 SEHNR, CDR2 FQNEAQ (reference sequence). With 4 bases removed from V and 4 bases from J, the gap between germline ends came to 14 bases.

This chain joins TRBV11-2 and TRBJ2-2; 13 bases line up with TRBD2. Germline CDR1 reads SGHAT; CDR2 reads FQNNGV. V gave up 5 bases and J gave up 7 bases; unmatched junction bases: 7. There are 16 residues in the CDR3. CDR3 in amino acids: CASSPAGTSGNGELFF. The CDR3 DNA reads as TGTGCCAGCAGCCCCGCCGGGACTAGCGGGAACGGGGAGCTGTTTTTT.

The chain recombines TRBV21-1 with TRBJ1-5. TRBV21-1 is assigned pseudogene status. This CDR3 comprises 17 residues. The CDR3 loop reads CASELGGTGVSNQPQHF. The CDR3 DNA reads as TGTGCCAGCGAACTAGGCGGGACTGGCGTTAGCAATCAGCCCCAGCATTTT.

This clone was seen only once. The gene calls are TRBV10-2 and TRBJ1-2; D is ambiguous. V gave up 2 bases and J gave up 6 bases, with 10 bases separating them. Per the germline V gene, CDR1 is WSHSY and CDR2 is SAAADI. This CDR3 has 13 amino acids. DNA of the CDR3: TGCGCCAGCAGTGAGAGGTGGCGAGATGGCTACACCTTC. It encodes CASSERWRDGYTF.

The rearrangement uses TRBV30 and TRBJ2-3; 10 nucleotides line up with TRBD2. The CDR3 runs to 15 residues. V shed 1 base, J shed 4 bases, and the junction held 5 bases outside the gene matches. Germline assignment: CDR1 GTSNPN and CDR2 SVGIG (reference sequence). Here the CDR3 DNA reads TGTGCCTGGAGTGGACTAGCGGGCTTATCAGATACGCAGTATTTT. Encoded protein: CAWSGLAGLSDTQYF.

V is TRBV27 and J is TRBJ2-1; possible D gene TRBD1, 5 bases. The CDR3 has 14 amino acids. CDR1 is MNHEY, CDR2 SMNVEV, per germline (reference sequence). The V gene lost 1 base and the J gene lost 4 bases, with 8 bases spanning the gap. CDR3 sequence: CASSLLDTYNEQFF. CDR3 bases: TGTGCCAGCAGTTTATTGGACACTTACAATGAGCAGTTCTTC.

The rearrangement uses TRBV27 and TRBJ2-7; D unresolved. The V end lost 10 bases, the J end lost 5 bases, and 18 bases lay between the germline ends. Per germline, CDR1 MNHEY and CDR2 SMNVEV (reference sequence). The CDR3 is made up of 13 amino acids. The CDR3 coding sequence is TGTGCCACTCATAATAGCCAGTTCGACGAGCAGTACTTC. Residues: CATHNSQFDEQYF.

The rearrangement links TRBV10-1 to TRBJ1-5; TRBD1 might be the D (5 bases). Deletions cut 11 bases from V and 6 bases from J, with 17 bases between. The CDR3 runs 13 residues. Germline values: CDR1 WNHNN, CDR2 SYGVQD (reference sequence). CDR3 DNA sequence: TGCGCCCCTAGGAGGGGTAAGAGTCAGCCCCAGCATTTT. This translates into CAPRRGKSQPQHF.

The gene calls are TRBV2 and TRBJ1-5, with D possibly matching TRBD1 (5 bases). This CDR3 region has 15 residues. Per germline, CDR1 SNHLY and CDR2 FYNNEI. The ends were cut back, 1 base at V and 7 bases at J, with 14 bases in the middle. The CDR3 DNA reads TGTGCCAGCAGTGAAGGTGGGACGTTGGGACAGCCCCAGCATTTT. Protein product: CASSEGGTLGQPQHF. Looking up the rest from reference TRBV2 and TRBJ1-5 gives the full variable domain: EPEVTQTPSHQVTQMGQEVILRCVPISNHLYFYWYRQILGQKVEFLVSFYNNEISEKSEIFDDQFSVERPDGSNFTLKIRSTKLEDSAMYFCASSEGGTLGQPQHFGDGTRLSIL.

V gene TRBV6-5 combines with J gene TRBJ2-7; D unclear. Germline V CDR1 and CDR2: MNHEY, SVGAGI. Trimming stripped 0 bases from V and 3 bases from J, with 3 bases between. The CDR3 is 12 residues long. CDR3 DNA sequence: TGTGCCAGCAGTTACTCGGACTACGAGCAGTACTTC. As protein: CASSYSDYEQYF.

The chain recombines TRBV4-3 with TRBJ1-2; D remains ambiguous. Germline-derived CDR1 and CDR2 are LGHNA and YSLEER. The CDR3 loop spans 14 amino acids. V lost 1 base, J lost 0 bases, and 6 bases lay in between. The CDR3 DNA is TGCGCCAGCAGCCAAGCGGTAACTAACTATGGCTACACCTTC. Protein product: CASSQAVTNYGYTF.